A selection of T cell receptor beta chains follows, all from one sample in a study of response to subunit inactivated influenza vaccine. TCRdb fed the RT-PCR reads into MiXCR, producing one record per CDR3 protein. The table records hundreds of thousands of distinct CDR3 sequences, about 15% of them present only once. The specimen was PBMCs from blood, collected approximately 12 days after vaccination. These receptor sequences come from a middle-aged man who received an inactivated influenza vaccine. Both conserved end residues are part of each CDR3. D genes are given only for firm matches. Expanded clones are given a class, and other clones once, few, many or no size at all.

clone size | CDR3 length | D gene | J gene | V gene | CDR3 DNA | CDR3 protein
. | 13 | . | TRBJ1-1 | TRBV5-1 | TGCGCCAGCAGCTTGGATGGGCGGTCTGAAGCTTTCTTT | CASSLDGRSEAFF
many | 12 | TRBD1 | TRBJ2-7 | TRBV25-1 | TGTGCCAGCAGAAACACAGGGGTCGAGCAGTACTTC | CASRNTGVEQYF
few | 14 | TRBD1 | TRBJ2-5 | TRBV18 | TGTGCCAGCTCACCTGGACAGGGCTCACTGACCCAGTACTTC | CASSPGQGSLTQYF
. | 18 | TRBD1 | TRBJ1-5 | TRBV11-2 | TGTGCCAGCAGCTTAAGTGGACAGGGGGGGTCTCTTAATCAGCCCCAGCATTTT | CASSLSGQGGSLNQPQHF
. | 18 | TRBD2 | TRBJ2-2 | TRBV11-2 | TGTGCCAGCAGCCACCCCAGGACTAGCGGGAGACACACCGGGGAGCTGTTTTTT | CASSHPRTSGRHTGELFF
few | 12 | . | TRBJ2-3 | TRBV20-1 | TGCAGTGCTTCACAACAGTGGGATACGCAGTATTTT | CSASQQWDTQYF
. | 15 | TRBD2 | TRBJ2-3 | TRBV10-3 | TGTGCCATCAGTGCTAGCGGGGGGTCCACAGATACGCAGTATTTT | CAISASGGSTDTQYF
. | 17 | TRBD2 | TRBJ2-1 | TRBV9 | TGTGCCAGCAGCGTAGCTGCCGGCGGGGGAGGTTACAATGAGCAGTTCTTC | CASSVAAGGGGYNEQFF
many | 13 | . | TRBJ1-1 | TRBV28 | TGTGCCAGCAGTTTATTCCCACAGACTGAAGCTTTCTTT | CASSLFPQTEAFF
many | 14 | . | TRBJ2-2 | TRBV5-1 | TGCGCCAGCAGCCAAGGGGCGCTCGGCGGGGAGCTGTTTTTT | CASSQGALGGELFF
few | 14 | TRBD2 | TRBJ2-5 | TRBV20-1 | TGCAGTGCTGACCCGGGACTAGCGTACGAGACCCAGTACTTC | CSADPGLAYETQYF
. | 15 | TRBD1 | TRBJ2-7 | TRBV27 | TGTGCCAGCAGACTTGGACAGGGTTCCTCCTACGAGCAGTACTTC | CASRLGQGSSYEQYF
. | 12 | TRBD1 | TRBJ2-7 | TRBV10-3 | TGTGCCATCGGACAGGGGGACACCGAGCAGTACTTC | CAIGQGDTEQYF
few | 15 | . | TRBJ2-5 | TRBV7-9 | TGTGCCAGCAGCTTAGGGGCAGTCTACCAAGAGACCCAGTACTTC | CASSLGAVYQETQYF
few | 13 | . | TRBJ2-7 | TRBV20-1 | TGCAGTGCTGGCCCCGGTAGGGCCTACGAGCAGTACTTC | CSAGPGRAYEQYF
. | 15 | TRBD1 | TRBJ1-2 | TRBV7-9 | TGTGCCAGCAGTGGGACAGGGCGCTGGGGCTATGGCTACACCTTC | CASSGTGRWGYGYTF
. | 16 | . | TRBJ1-6 | TRBV7-6 | TGTGCCAGCAGCTCCAGGGAAAAGGACTATAATTCACCCCTCCACTTT | CASSSREKDYNSPLHF
many | 14 | TRBD1 | TRBJ2-1 | TRBV29-1 | TGCAGCGTCACCCGGGACAGGAAATTCAATGAGCAGTTCTTC | CSVTRDRKFNEQFF
many | 13 | . | TRBJ2-4 | TRBV12-3/TRBV12-4 | TGTGCCAGCGGGGTAGGTCCAAGAAACATTCAGTACTTC | CASGVGPRNIQYF
. | 15 | TRBD1 | TRBJ2-3 | TRBV6-2/TRBV6-3 | TGTGCCAGCCCCTACAGGGGCCGCACAGCAGATACGCAGTATTTT | CASPYRGRTADTQYF
few | 14 | . | TRBJ2-1 | TRBV5-1 | TGCGCCAGCAGCCAAGTTTTGAACCACAATGAGCAGTTCTTC | CASSQVLNHNEQFF
. | 16 | TRBD1 | TRBJ2-1 | TRBV3-1 | TGTGCCAGCAGCCAACGAGGGGGCGTTATTAGCGATGAGCAGTTCTTC | CASSQRGGVISDEQFF
. | 13 | TRBD2 | TRBJ2-7 | TRBV29-1 | TGCAGCGTTGCCACTAGCGGGGCCTACGAGCAGTACTTC | CSVATSGAYEQYF
many | 15 | TRBD2 | TRBJ2-2 | TRBV18 | TGTGCCAGCTCACCGGGACTAGCAGACACCGGGGAGCTGTTTTTT | CASSPGLADTGELFF
. | 11 | . | TRBJ2-3 | TRBV29-1 | TGCAGCGGCGGGCTCACAGATACGCAGTATTTT | CSGGLTDTQYF
few | 14 | TRBD1 | TRBJ2-2 | TRBV20-1 | TGCAGTGCTATCTCAGGGGGTGGAGCCGGGGAGCTGTTTTTT | CSAISGGGAGELFF
. | 13 | . | TRBJ1-3 | TRBV4-3 | TGCGCCAGCAGCCAAGATCTTGCAAACACCATATATTTT | CASSQDLANTIYF
few | 15 | . | TRBJ1-3 | TRBV15 | TGTGCCACCAGCAGTGACGGACGGTATCTAGACACCATATATTTT | CATSSDGRYLDTIYF